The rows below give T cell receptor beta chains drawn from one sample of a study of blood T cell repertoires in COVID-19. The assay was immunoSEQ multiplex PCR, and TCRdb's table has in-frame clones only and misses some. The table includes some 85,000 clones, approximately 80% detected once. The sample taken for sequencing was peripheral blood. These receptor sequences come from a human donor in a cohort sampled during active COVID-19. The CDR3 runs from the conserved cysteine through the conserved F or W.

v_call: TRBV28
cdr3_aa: CASRPHRTNYGYTF

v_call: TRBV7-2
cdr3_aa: CASSLVASYNSPLHF

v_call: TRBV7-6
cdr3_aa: CASSLGQGSSGANVLTF

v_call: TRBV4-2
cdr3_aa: CASSQDPAPRARTGELFF

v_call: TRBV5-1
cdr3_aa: CASKRTSGGTDTQYF

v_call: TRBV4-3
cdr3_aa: CASSQKRGLAGSGELFF

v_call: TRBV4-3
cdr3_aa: CASSRAGLATGEQYF

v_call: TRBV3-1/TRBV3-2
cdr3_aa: CASSPRIAGDSEQYF

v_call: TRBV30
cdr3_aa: CAWSVAVASEQYF

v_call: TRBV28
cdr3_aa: CASSSGNKGTGYGYTF

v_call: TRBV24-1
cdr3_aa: CATSRGSYNEQFF

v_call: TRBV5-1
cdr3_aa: CASSLGRGPYEQYF

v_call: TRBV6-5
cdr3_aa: CASSRKAGEVYEQYF

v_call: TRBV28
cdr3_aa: CASLEGTDTQYF

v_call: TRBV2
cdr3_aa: CASSDLGVEKLFF

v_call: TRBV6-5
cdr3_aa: CASRKWDISYEQYF

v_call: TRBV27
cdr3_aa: CASRNTGTSGRAAAYNEQFF

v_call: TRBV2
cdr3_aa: CASSDPREVYNEQFF

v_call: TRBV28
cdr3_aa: CASSLLALAKNIQYF

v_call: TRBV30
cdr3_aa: CACRRGTEAFF

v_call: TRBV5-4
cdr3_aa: CASSLLRLAEVDEQFF

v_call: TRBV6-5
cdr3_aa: CASSYWQTATDTQYF

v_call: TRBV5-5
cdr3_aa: CASSLVGRLGNYEQYF

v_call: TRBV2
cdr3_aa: CASNPRTSGSSTGELFF

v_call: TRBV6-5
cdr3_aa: CASSFRQLYGYTF